What follows describes a single T cell receptor beta chain. Its antigen target is currently unknown. No base quality information exists; no much larger clone differs at one position. TCR cDNA was synthesized by 5'RACE template switching, through which a universal primer site and unique molecular identifiers were introduced. cDNA synthesis was primed from both the TCR alpha and TCR beta constant segments. Library amplification involved two PCR steps, and the second step added sample barcodes and sequencing adapters. Sequencing of libraries was done on Illumina HiSeq 2500 (2x100 bp) or NovaSeq (2x150 bp). Concerning the study's data processing: MIGEC handled demultiplexing of reads and collapsing into UMI consensus sequences, while MiXCR performed V(D)J alignment. Vaccine-responding clonotypes were identified with edgeR using replicate PBMC samples, with FDR below 0.01 and a log2 fold change above 5 up to day 15 being required. CD4 or CD8 identity was assigned to each bulk clonotype according to whether the clonotype was present at higher abundance in the sequenced CD4 repertoire or the sequenced CD8 repertoire. TCRdb applied fastp at Q25 and MiXCR to the public reads, then kept only in-frame beta chains. For every CDR3 protein sequence, its rows merge into one entry that carries the most common genes and DNA. It is TCRdb's table, rather than the study itself, that gives the V and J calls and clone size. Counted in this sample were approximately 550,000 distinct CDR3 sequences; roughly 19% of them appeared once. The biggest ten clones account for approximately 15% of the sample.

The sample's treatment or condition, from its label and the paper: live attenuated yellow fever vaccine strain. At each blood-draw timepoint, two biological replicates of bulk PBMCs were collected. PBMCs were isolated from peripheral blood using a standard Ficoll-Paque protocol. TriZol was used to extract RNA from bulk PBMCs, CD4 and CD8 fractions, and dextramer-positive and dextramer-negative fractions. The data were taken from a study of T cells after yellow fever vaccination (dated by TCRdb to between 2018 and 2020). About the full investigation: Libraries from fractions with low cell numbers were prepared with the SMART-Seq v4 Ultra Low Input RNA kit. To track T-cell clones before and after primary and booster YFV17D yellow fever vaccination, bulk TCR alpha and beta repertoires were sequenced longitudinally. Two healthy male donors made up the cohort, one aged 18 to 29 years and the other aged 30 to 40 years. Blood was drawn at multiple timepoints before and after primary and secondary immunization, with bulk PBMC replicates and cell subsets isolated. Study-wide conclusions, independent of this receptor: Because abundant contaminating clonotypes from the bulk population could be contained in FACS-sorted repertoires, computational filtering was required. The secondary T-cell response was found to be weaker but faster than the primary response, with a peak reached on day 5 rather than on day 15. The study included only two donors, which limits how far the findings can be generalized. A small fraction of clonotypes showed up in both the CD4 and CD8 compartments, probably as a result of convergent recombination. After the booster, most of the clones that had expanded following primary vaccination were detected again (around 97% of CD4 and roughly 88% of CD8), which suggests that memory was broadly maintained.

CDR1 GTSNPN and CDR2 SVGIG are derived from the germline V gene (reference sequence). V drops 2 bases and J drops 7 bases, leaving 5 bases in between. The CDR3, cysteine through phenylalanine, is 11 amino acids long. Solely the CDR3 DNA is kept, with 33 bases framed from the first base. Material: PBMCs, obtained 15 days after the yellow fever booster vaccination. The rearrangement joined TRBV30 to TRBJ2-2; no D gene can be assigned with confidence. The sequence came from a man aged 25-45 years who received the YFV17D yellow fever vaccine. Read as DNA, the sequence is TGTGCCTGGAGTTTGGGCGGGGAGCTGTTTTTT. Its amino acids are CAWSLGGELFF.